Below are 14 T cell receptor beta chains sequenced from a single sample in a study of memory CD4+ T cells and cytomegalovirus serostatus. Method: immunoSEQ multiplex PCR; TCRdb's copy keeps in-frame clones and lacks some. The sample gives roughly 86,000 clones, roughly 80% of which show up once; less than 4.5% is in the top ten. The sort gate was single viable CD3+CD4+CD8-CD45RO+ cells for memory CD4+ T cells. Specimen: memory CD4+ T cells from blood. These receptors originate from an adult in good health and CMV-seropositive.

The V call is TRBV7-3, the J call TRBJ2-3, with TRBD1 identical over 11 bases. Germline assignment: CDR1 SGHTA and CDR2 FQGTGA. J was trimmed by 0 bases and V by 4 bases; bases with no gene match: 6. This CDR3 contains 17 residues. The DNA for the CDR3 is TGTGCCAGCAGCTCGCCGGGACAGGGGGTTAGCACAGATACGCAGTATTTT. Translation: CASSSPGQGVSTDTQYF.

This clone showed up just a few times. The chain employs TRBV5-1 and TRBJ2-2, with a possible D match to TRBD2 (5 bases). Between the trimmed V and J ends, which lost 1 base and 0 bases, there was a span of 7 bases. Germline-derived CDR1 and CDR2 are SGHRS and YFSETQ. This CDR3 has 15 amino acids. The DNA for the CDR3 is TGCGCCAGCAGCTTGACTAGACCGAACACCGGGGAGCTGTTTTTT. Its translation is CASSLTRPNTGELFF.

This clone turned up a few times. J is TRBJ2-5 and V is TRBV7-2; D is unresolved. Germline CDR1 SGHTA, CDR2 FQGNSA. The CDR3 totals 14 residues. The V and J ends lost 4 bases and 2 bases respectively, with 11 bases between them. The CDR3 DNA sequence: TGTGCCAGCAGCTCTGGACGCGTTCAAGAGACCCAGTACTTC. Amino acids: CASSSGRVQETQYF.

The chain joins TRBV28 to TRBJ2-2, with 7 positions matching TRBD2. V was clipped by 0 bases and J by 1 base; unmatched bases: 5. Germline-derived CDR1 and CDR2 are MDHEN and SYDVKM. The CDR3 extends over 17 amino acids. The CDR3 sequence is CASSLWGRGRNTGELFF. CDR3 coding DNA: TGTGCCAGCAGTTTATGGGGGAGGGGTAGGAACACCGGGGAGCTGTTTTTT.

This chain links TRBV18 with TRBJ1-5, with D possibly matching TRBD1 (5 bases). This CDR3 has 17 residues. V gave up 3 bases and J gave up 2 bases, with 17 bases separating them. Germline lookup yields CDR1 KGHSH and CDR2 LQKENI. In DNA, the CDR3 is TGTGCCAGCTCACCGCGAGAATATAGAGGGGGCAATCAGCCCCAGCATTTT. Translated: CASSPREYRGGNQPQHF.

This sequence joins TRBV11-2 and TRBJ2-3, with D possibly TRBD2 on 5 matching bases. CDR1 and CDR2 from the germline V gene are SGHAT and FQNNGV. CDR3 size: 13 residues. The germline V and J ends were trimmed by 2 bases and 5 bases, with 8 bases remaining between them. CDR3 nucleotides: TGTGCCAGCAGCTTATGGACTGGAGATACGCAGTATTTT. Amino acids: CASSLWTGDTQYF.

This clone was picked up one time. The chain combines TRBV28 with TRBJ2-6, with 8 bases that match TRBD1. Germline values: CDR1 MDHEN, CDR2 SYDVKM. V was clipped by 3 bases and J by 0 bases; unmatched bases: 4. CDR3 size: 17 residues. CDR3: CASSLATGGSGANVLTF. The CDR3 bases are TGTGCCAGCAGTTTGGCCACAGGGGGCTCTGGGGCCAACGTCCTGACTTTC.

This clone has only one observation. This rearrangement joins TRBV7-2 to TRBJ2-7; D not certain. V lost 7 bases and J 2 bases, leaving 12 bases between the germline ends. The CDR3 spans 13 residues. Germline CDR1 is SGHTA and CDR2 is FQGNSA. CDR3 DNA sequence: TGTGCCAGCAAAAGAGGAGCGACCTACGAGCAGTACTTC. This sequence encodes CASKRGATYEQYF.

CDR3 in DNA: TGTGCCAGCAGTTTAATCCAAAACACTGAAGCTTTCTTT. Protein: CASSLIQNTEAFF. The chain uses TRBV28 and TRBJ1-1; D not certain. The CDR3 contains 13 residues. V lost 2 bases and J 2 bases, leaving 6 bases between the germline ends. In germline, CDR1 is MDHEN, CDR2 SYDVKM.

The chain combines TRBV5-4 with TRBJ2-7; weak D call: TRBD2 (6 bases). Germline CDR1 is SGHNT and CDR2 is YYREEE (reference sequence). CDR3 length equals 15 residues. The germline V and J ends were trimmed by 4 bases and 2 bases, with 16 bases remaining between them. CDR3 in DNA: TGTGCCAGCAGCGGGAGGACACCTGGAACCTACGAGCAGTACTTC. Translating gives CASSGRTPGTYEQYF. The whole variable domain, filled in from reference TRBV5-4 and TRBJ2-7, reads ETGVTQSPTHLIKTRGQQVTLRCSSQSGHNTVSWYQQALGQGPQFIFQYYREEENGRGNFPPRFSGLQFPNYSSELNVNALELDDSALYLCASSGRTPGTYEQYFGPGTRLTVT.

The V gene is TRBV14, the J gene TRBJ1-2, with D maybe TRBD1 (5 bases). Trimming cost V 1 base and J 3 bases, with 9 bases left between them. From germline, CDR1 is SGHDN and CDR2 FVKESK. The CDR3 sequence is 14 residues long. CDR3 coding DNA: TGTGCCAGCAGCCAAGGGGGAGGGGACTATGGCTACACCTTC. Its protein is CASSQGGGDYGYTF.

This chain connects TRBV5-1 to TRBJ2-1, with unresolved D. Germline V gives CDR1 SGHRS, CDR2 YFSETQ. Trimming shortened V by 2 bases and J by 10 bases, and 7 bases separated the two germline ends. This CDR3 has 11 amino acids. DNA for the CDR3: TGCGCCAGCAGCTTCCAGACAGAGCAGTTCTTC. This sequence encodes CASSFQTEQFF.

The chain combines TRBV4-2 with TRBJ2-5; the D gene is possibly TRBD1 (6 bases). Germline V lookup: CDR1 LGHNA, CDR2 YNFKEQ. There are 15 residues in the CDR3. Between the trimmed V and J ends, which lost 0 bases and 6 bases, there was a span of 14 bases. CDR3 sequence: CASSQDRQDGKTQYF. In nucleotides, the CDR3 is TGTGCCAGCAGCCAAGATAGACAGGACGGGAAGACCCAGTACTTC.

This chain joins TRBV9 and TRBJ2-2; D is perhaps TRBD2 (6 bases). Germline CDR1 reads SGDLS; CDR2 reads YYNGEE. V lost 1 base and J lost 5, with 15 bases in between. The CDR3 sequence is 16 residues long. CDR3 sequence: CASSVRRGGRTGELFF. In nucleotides, the CDR3 is TGTGCCAGCAGCGTACGGAGAGGAGGGCGGACCGGGGAGCTGTTTTTT.